This T cell receptor (beta chain) comes out of a study of cytomegalovirus exposure and HLA in healthy donors. V lost 5 bases to trimming and J lost 7 bases; unmatched junction nucleotides: 7. This CDR3 has 15 amino acids. Germline V gene lookup returns CDR1 SGHTA and CDR2 FQGTGA. With 60 Vbeta and 13 Jbeta primers, the PCR was carried out. Assay used: immunoSEQ multiplex PCR; TCRdb lists only in-frame clones, some missing. The sample consists of about 200,000 clones, around three quarters of them appearing once. The receptor's source is a man between 35 and 55 years old in good health and CMV-seronegative. The specimen was PBMCs. The V gene is TRBV7-3, the J gene TRBJ2-1; 11 bases align to TRBD2. CDR3 residues: CASSLSGGAPNEQFF. The CDR3 DNA reads as TGTGCCAGCAGCCTTAGCGGGGGGGCCCCGAATGAGCAGTTCTTC.